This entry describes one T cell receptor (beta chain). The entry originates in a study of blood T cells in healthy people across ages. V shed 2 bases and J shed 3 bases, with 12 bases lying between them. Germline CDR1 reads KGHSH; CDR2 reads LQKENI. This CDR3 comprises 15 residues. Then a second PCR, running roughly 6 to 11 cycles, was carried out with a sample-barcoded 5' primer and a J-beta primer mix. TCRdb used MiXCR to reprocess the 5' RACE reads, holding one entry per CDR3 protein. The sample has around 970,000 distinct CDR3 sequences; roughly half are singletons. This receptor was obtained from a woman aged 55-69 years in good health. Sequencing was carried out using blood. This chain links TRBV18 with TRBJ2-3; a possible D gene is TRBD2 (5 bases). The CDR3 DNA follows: TGTGCCAGCTCACCAGTGGCCGGGAAAACAGATACGCAGTATTTT. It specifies CASSPVAGKTDTQYF.